These 15 T cell receptor beta chains were all obtained from the same sample, sequenced in a study of CXCR3-negative and CXCR3-positive naive CD8 T cells. UMI-labeled 5' RACE yielded the TRB cDNA libraries. TCRdb reprocessed the 5' RACE reads, keeping one entry per CDR3 protein, no DNA. This repertoire comprises 100,000 to 150,000 distinct CDR3 sequences; its ten largest clones make up about 0.3%. The sequenced sample consisted of naive CXCR3- CD8+ T cells from blood. Documented subset: CD45RO-CCR7+CD27+CD95- naive CD8+ T cells lacking CXCR3 (TNR3-). Receptor source: a human donor in good health. Some clones in this sample may be carry-over from other donors' samples.

The gene calls are TRBV7-3 and TRBJ2-3; as DNA is missing, the TRBD1 call by TCRdb cannot be tested. Per germline, CDR1 SGHTA and CDR2 FQGTGA. The CDR3 totals 14 residues. CDR3 in amino acids: CASSLTRGADTQYF.

The CDR3 sequence: CASHLQTGPYEQYF. This rearrangement joins TRBV5-6 to TRBJ2-7; TCRdb's assignment of TRBD1 cannot be checked, as there is no DNA. Germline CDR1 and CDR2: SGHDT and YYEEEE. The CDR3 is made up of 14 amino acids.

The V call is TRBV29-1, the J call TRBJ1-1; without DNA, the TCRdb call of TRBD1 cannot be checked. The germline V gene encodes CDR1 SQVTM and CDR2 ANQGSEA. The CDR3 is 14 residues long. The CDR3: CSVGPPETNTEAFF.

The chain carries TRBV5-6 and TRBJ1-4; TCRdb's D call, TRBD1, is unchecked because there is no DNA. Germline CDR1 and CDR2: SGHDT and YYEEEE. This CDR3 is built from 17 residues. The CDR3 loop reads CASSPGTREALNEKLFF.

The gene calls are TRBV6-5 and TRBJ2-1; TCRdb's D call of TRBD2 is untestable without DNA. Germline V CDR1 and CDR2: MNHEY, SVGAGI. The CDR3 runs to 16 residues. CDR3 in amino acids: CASSMDLAGLYNEQFF.

J is TRBJ1-5 and V is TRBV2; with no DNA, the TCRdb D assignment of TRBD1 cannot be verified. CDR1 and CDR2 (germline): SNHLY, FYNNEI. The CDR3 totals 15 residues. The CDR3 reads CASRAPGGINQPQHF.

The chain is built from TRBV28 and TRBJ2-5; TCRdb's D call, TRBD1, is unchecked because there is no DNA. The CDR3 runs 15 residues. Per the germline V gene, CDR1 is MDHEN and CDR2 is SYDVKM. This chain's CDR3 is CASDPRADTVKTQYF.

The chain recombines TRBV21-1 with TRBJ2-1; there is no DNA to check the TCRdb D call of TRBD2. TRBV21-1 is recorded as a pseudogene. The CDR3 covers 15 residues. CDR3: CASSKPESPGCEQFF.

The chain carries TRBV29-1 and TRBJ2-1. The CDR3 extends over 17 amino acids. Germline CDR1 reads SQVTM; CDR2 reads ANQGSEA. This CDR3 reads CSVEDEVGSSSYNEQFF.

The gene calls are TRBV20-1 and TRBJ1-5. There are 12 residues in the CDR3. Germline V gene sequence: CDR1 DFQATT, CDR2 SNEGSKA (reference sequence). Here the CDR3 reads CSARQGYQPQHF.

V and J are TRBV7-9 and TRBJ1-1. There are 17 residues in the CDR3. CDR1 and CDR2 (germline): SEHNR, FQNEAQ (reference sequence). CDR3 protein: CASSFPGGRGEDTEAFF.

The chain combines TRBV7-9 with TRBJ2-1; TCRdb's assignment of TRBD1 cannot be checked, as there is no DNA. The CDR3 length is 15 residues. Per the germline V gene, CDR1 is SEHNR and CDR2 is FQNEAQ (reference sequence). The chain's CDR3 is CASSINPPGSGEQFF.

The rearrangement links TRBV28 to TRBJ2-7. Germline V gene sequence: CDR1 MDHEN, CDR2 SYDVKM. CDR3 length equals 14 residues. CDR3 region: CASSFVTGPYEQYF.

The chain's CDR3 is CASSDWGPEAGELFF. The chain is built from TRBV25-1 and TRBJ2-2; the D call from TCRdb, TRBD2, cannot be confirmed without DNA. Per the germline V gene, CDR1 is MGHDK and CDR2 is SYGVNS. CDR3 size: 15 residues.

The rearrangement uses TRBV19 and TRBJ1-1; the TRBD1 assignment by TCRdb is unverifiable without DNA. Germline V gene data show CDR1 as LNHDA and CDR2 as SQIVND (reference sequence). The CDR3 covers 14 residues. The CDR3 loop reads CASSIGTGSTEAFF.